A single sample is the source of the 9 T cell receptor beta chains below, sequenced in a study of cytomegalovirus exposure and HLA in healthy donors. The primer mix had 60 Vbeta and 13 Jbeta primers. Produced via immunoSEQ multiplex PCR; TCRdb's table is partial and in-frame only. This sample has around 59,000 clones; 75% to 85% occur once, and the top ten carry 1.5% to 2%. Sequences were obtained from PBMCs. These receptors were collected from a human donor in good health.

Of note for this clone: Other DNA sequences in the sample encode the same CDR3. The J gene is TRBJ2-3, the V gene TRBV7-3; 9 bases are shared with TRBD2. Trimming at V came to 5 bases and at J to 3 bases, leaving 3 bases not matched to a gene. CDR3 size: 14 residues. Germline lookup yields CDR1 SGHTA and CDR2 FQGTGA. The CDR3 loop reads CASSPLAGTDTQYF. The CDR3 DNA reads as TGTGCCAGCAGCCCCCTAGCGGGAACAGATACGCAGTATTTT. Complete variable domain (other parts from reference TRBV7-3 and TRBJ2-3): GAGVSQTPSNKVTEKGKYVELRCDPISGHTALYWYRQSLGQGPEFLIYFQGTGAADDSGLPNDRFFAVRPEGSVSTLKIQRTERGDSAVYLCASSPLAGTDTQYFGPGTRLTVL.

This chain connects TRBV2 to TRBJ1-1, with 10 bases aligning to TRBD1. The J segment lost 6 bases and the V segment lost 6 bases, leaving 10 bases of the junction unmatched. In germline, CDR1 is SNHLY, CDR2 FYNNEI. CDR3 length: 15 residues. DNA for the CDR3: TGTGCCAGCAGAGTTTCGGGACAGGGGTGGGCTGAAGCTTTCTTT. Translation gives CASRVSGQGWAEAFF.

This chain links TRBV21-1 with TRBJ1-1; the DNA was not compared with TRBD1, the D call given in the table. TRBV21-1 is an annotated pseudogene. This CDR3 is built from 11 residues. The CDR3 DNA sequence: TGTGCCAGCAGGCAAGGGGGAAAAGCTTTCTTT. Residues: CASRQGGKAFF.

There are a few counts of this clone. The chain joins TRBV19 to TRBJ2-1; 10 bases line up with TRBD2. CDR1 and CDR2 from the germline V gene are LNHDA and SQIVND (reference sequence). V lost 4 bases and J lost 3; bases outside the gene matches: 3. The CDR3 totals 15 residues. For the CDR3, the DNA is TGTGCCAGTAGTAAGACTAGCGGGTTCTACAATGAGCAGTTCTTC. Encoded protein: CASSKTSGFYNEQFF.

This clone was seen more than once but under ten times. The chain links TRBV7-2 to TRBJ2-2; weak D call: TRBD2 (5 bases). The CDR3 is 14 residues long. Germline V lookup: CDR1 SGHTA, CDR2 FQGNSA. Trimming took 8 bases from V and 0 from J, leaving 10 bases between them. In nucleotides, the CDR3 is TGTGCCAGCCGGCGGGCCCCGAACACCGGGGAGCTGTTTTTT. Translation: CASRRAPNTGELFF.

The chain couples TRBV28 to TRBJ2-5; tentatively, D is TRBD2 (5 bases). This CDR3 is 14 amino acids long. Trimming pared 6 bases from V and 5 bases from J, leaving 16 bases between. The germline CDR1 and CDR2 sequences are MDHEN and SYDVKM. CDR3: CASSQTGVRETQYF. The CDR3 nucleotides read TGTGCCAGCAGCCAGACCGGGGTTCGGGAGACCCAGTACTTC.

The chain employs TRBV18 and TRBJ2-1, with D perhaps TRBD2 (5 bases). V was trimmed by 4 bases and J by 5 bases, leaving 18 bases between them. From germline, CDR1 is KGHSH and CDR2 LQKENI. The CDR3 loop spans 16 amino acids. CDR3 DNA: TGTGCCAGCTCACGGGTCCATCGGGATAATAACAATGAGCAGTTCTTC. Protein sequence: CASSRVHRDNNNEQFF.

The V gene is TRBV4-1, the J gene TRBJ2-2; D possibly corresponds to TRBD2 (6 bases). V gave up 1 base and J gave up 8 bases, with 20 bases separating them. The germline gives CDR1 MGHRA, CDR2 YSYEKL. This CDR3 has 17 residues. The CDR3 coding sequence is TGCGCCAGCAGCCAAGTCGTGGGCGGGGTCCCTGGAGGGGAGCTGTTTTTT. Protein sequence: CASSQVVGGVPGGELFF.

This chain joins TRBV30 and TRBJ2-1; D call uncertain. CDR1 and CDR2 from the germline V gene are GTSNPN and SVGIG (reference sequence). The CDR3 extends over 13 amino acids. Trimming took 1 base from V and 10 from J, leaving 14 bases between them. The CDR3, as DNA: TGTGCCTGGAGTGACCAACTGGAGAGGGAGCAGTTCTTC. This encodes CAWSDQLEREQFF.